Below are 8 T cell receptor beta chains sequenced from a single sample in a study of blood T cell repertoires in COVID-19. Libraries were prepared by immunoSEQ multiplex PCR; TCRdb keeps only in-frame clonotypes and omits some of them. The sample lists about 400,000 clones, around 92% occurring once. The sequenced sample was PBMCs or T cells enriched from blood (not recorded which). These receptors were taken from a woman between 25 and 40 years old who had recovered from COVID-19.

This clone was found once. Other nucleotide sequences in the sample specify the same CDR3. J is TRBJ2-2 and V is TRBV5-4, with D possibly matching TRBD2 (5 bases). The V gene's germline CDR1 is SGHNT and CDR2 YYREEE (reference sequence). The CDR3 contains 13 residues. The V gene lost 0 bases and the J gene lost 5 bases, with 5 bases spanning the gap. CDR3 amino acids: CASSLAGTGELFF. The CDR3 bases are TGTGCCAGCAGCTTGGCGGGGACCGGGGAGCTGTTTTTT.

The chain uses TRBV4-3 and TRBJ1-6, with D perhaps matching TRBD1 (5 bases). The V end was cut by 1 base, the J end by 7 bases, with 11 bases between. There are 15 residues in the CDR3. Germline V gene sequence: CDR1 LGHNA, CDR2 YSLEER. The CDR3 here is CASSQGVGVNSPLHF. For the CDR3, the DNA is TGCGCCAGCAGCCAAGGGGTAGGGGTGAATTCACCCCTCCACTTT.

This chain's CDR3 is CASSLISGKSYNEQFF. DNA for the CDR3: TGTGCCAGCAGCCTCATTAGCGGGAAGTCCTACAATGAGCAGTTCTTC. The V gene is TRBV7-3, the J gene TRBJ2-1, with TRBD2 matching 8 bases. The CDR3 length is 16 residues. Germline loops: CDR1 SGHTA, CDR2 FQGTGA. V lost 5 bases, J lost 1 base, and 7 bases stayed unmatched.

This chain links TRBV7-3 with TRBJ2-5; D unresolved. V lost 4 bases and J 5 bases, leaving 11 bases between the germline ends. The CDR3 is 13 amino acids. CDR1 is SGHTA, CDR2 FQGTGA, per germline. CDR3 protein: CASSSSHGETQYF. In DNA form, the CDR3 reads TGTGCCAGCAGCTCCTCCCACGGGGAGACCCAGTACTTC.

V usage is TRBV4-1 and J usage is TRBJ2-1, with 9 bases that match TRBD2. V gave up 0 bases and J gave up 3 bases; unmatched junction bases: 6. CDR1 and CDR2 (germline): MGHRA, YSYEKL. This CDR3 is 17 amino acids long. As DNA, the CDR3 is TGCGCCAGCAGCCAAGACCGTAGCGGGAGTATCTACAATGAGCAGTTCTTC. Residues: CASSQDRSGSIYNEQFF.

This chain links TRBV9 with TRBJ1-6, with no clear D. The ends were cut back, 3 bases at V and 8 bases at J, with 12 bases in the middle. This CDR3 has 14 residues. Looked up from germline, CDR1 is SGDLS and CDR2 is YYNGEE. CDR3 protein: CASSGLNTDSPLHF. The DNA for the CDR3 is TGTGCCAGCAGCGGGTTAAATACAGATTCACCCCTCCACTTT.

V gene TRBV5-6 combines with J gene TRBJ1-2; D perhaps matches TRBD1 (5 bases). V lost 0 bases, J lost 1 base, and 13 bases lay in between. The CDR3 has 16 residues. Germline lookup yields CDR1 SGHDT and CDR2 YYEEEE. This CDR3 reads CASSLGVMGLNYGYTF. Here the CDR3 DNA reads TGTGCCAGCAGCTTGGGGGTGATGGGGCTTAACTATGGCTACACCTTC.

Comments on this clone: One end of the junction varies from germline; a read error may be responsible. The chain combines TRBV29-1 with TRBJ1-2, with D maybe TRBD1 (6 bases). This CDR3 is 11 amino acids long. CDR1 SQVTM and CDR2 ANQGSEA come from the germline V gene. The CDR3 reads CSVRGSYGFTF. The CDR3 DNA sequence: TGCAGCGTTAGGGGGAGCTACGGCTTCACCTTC.